The 20 T cell receptor beta chains reported below all come from one sample, sequenced in a study of graft-versus-host responses after intestinal transplantation. Sequencing used immunoSEQ multiplex PCR; TCRdb keeps in-frame clones, though not all of them. Of approximately 130,000 clones in the sample, about 92% were seen once. These receptors' antigens are unknown. The sample here was unstimulated CD4+ T cells sorted from spleen or lymph node cells, taken before intestinal transplant. These receptors were obtained from a human donor who received an intestinal transplant.

V gene TRBV18 combines with J gene TRBJ1-3; no reliable D call. Looked up from germline, CDR1 is KGHSH and CDR2 is LQKENI. Trimming took off 3 bases at V and 7 bases at J, with 10 bases between the two ends. The CDR3 is made up of 13 amino acids. The CDR3 loop reads CASSPEAANTIYF. The CDR3 bases are TGTGCCAGCTCACCCGAGGCGGCGAACACCATATATTTT.

This clone was observed a handful of times. V is TRBV18 and J is TRBJ1-6; D is unclear. The germline gives CDR1 KGHSH, CDR2 LQKENI. The CDR3 spans 13 residues. Trimming left V 2 bases short and J 8 bases short, with 7 bases between. The CDR3: CASSPSHDSPLHF. As DNA, the CDR3 is TGTGCCAGCTCACCATCTCACGATTCACCCCTCCACTTT.

The chain joins TRBV18 to TRBJ2-7; 7 bases fit TRBD1. The V gene's germline CDR1 is KGHSH and CDR2 LQKENI. After removal of 4 bases from V and 6 bases from J, the junction contained 9 bases not matched to a gene. This CDR3 region has 14 residues. The CDR3 protein is CASSLERQGREQYF. The CDR3 DNA reads as TGTGCCAGCTCACTTGAGAGACAGGGACGCGAGCAGTACTTC.

The J gene is TRBJ2-1, the V gene TRBV5-1; 11 nucleotides line up with TRBD2. V lost 4 bases, J lost 8 bases, and 5 bases stayed unmatched. CDR3 length equals 14 residues. CDR1 is SGHRS and CDR2 is YFSETQ in the germline V gene. The CDR3, as DNA: TGCGCCAGCAGCGTTAGCGGGGGGGCGGATGAGCAGTTCTTC. Its protein product is CASSVSGGADEQFF. The full variable domain, completed using reference TRBV5-1 and TRBJ2-1, is KAGVTQTPRYLIKTRGQQVTLSCSPISGHRSVSWYQQTPGQGLQFLFEYFSETQRNKGNFPGRFSGRQFSNSRSEMNVSTLELGDSALYLCASSVSGGADEQFFGPGTRLTVL.

The V call is TRBV5-6, the J call TRBJ1-3; no firm D call. Germline CDR1 SGHDT, CDR2 YYEEEE. Trimming stripped 1 base from V and 0 bases from J, with 11 bases between. The CDR3 loop spans 16 amino acids. DNA for the CDR3: TGTGCCAGCAGCTTGCTGATGAGGGACTCTGGAAACACCATATATTTT. It specifies CASSLLMRDSGNTIYF.

The chain links TRBV5-1 to TRBJ2-7; TRBD1 matches at 7 bases. This CDR3 contains 14 residues. Germline lookup yields CDR1 SGHRS and CDR2 YFSETQ. V lost 0 bases, J lost 3 bases, and 3 bases stayed unmatched. The CDR3 nucleotides are TGCGCCAGCAGCTTGGCCCCAGGGGGCTACGAGCAGTACTTC. Its translation: CASSLAPGGYEQYF.

Comment on this clone: The junction departs from germline at one end; a sequencing error may be responsible. Additional DNA sequences in this sample encode the identical CDR3. The V gene is TRBV9, the J gene TRBJ1-2; D is undetermined. This CDR3 is built from 12 residues. The germline CDR1 and CDR2 sequences are SGDLS and YYNGEE. CDR3 bases: TGCGCCAGCGGCTTAGGGAGCGGCGGCTACACCTTC. Its protein product is CASGLGSGGYTF.

V gene TRBV19 combines with J gene TRBJ1-1, with a weak D call TRBD1 (5 bases). This CDR3 has 13 residues. Germline CDR1 reads LNHDA; CDR2 reads SQIVND (reference sequence). With 4 bases removed from V and 11 bases from J, the gap between germline ends came to 17 bases. CDR3 residues: CASSTRDGPTAFF. As DNA, the CDR3 is TGTGCCAGTAGTACTCGGGACGGCCCGACGGCTTTCTTT.

The chain joins TRBV11-3 to TRBJ2-5; TRBD2 matches 9 bases. The CDR3 is 20 residues long. After removal of 4 bases from V and 1 base from J, the junction contained 19 bases not matched to a gene. Germline CDR1 SGHNT, CDR2 YENEEA. This CDR3 is CASSYGGGFLAGGPQETQYF. In DNA, the CDR3 is TGTGCCAGCAGCTACGGGGGTGGTTTCTTGGCGGGGGGGCCCCAAGAGACCCAGTACTTC. The whole variable domain, filled in from reference TRBV11-3 and TRBJ2-5, reads EAGVVQSPRYKIIEKKQPVAFWCNPISGHNTLYWYLQNLGQGPELLIRYENEEAVDDSQLPKDRFSAERLKGVDSTLKIQPAELGDSAVYLCASSYGGGFLAGGPQETQYFGPGTRLLVL.

The chain uses TRBV27 and TRBJ2-2; D is undetermined. There are 14 residues in the CDR3. Trimming left V 3 bases short and J 4 bases short, with 9 bases between. Per the germline V gene, CDR1 is MNHEY and CDR2 is SMNVEV (reference sequence). The CDR3 loop reads CASSFGSSTGELFF. The DNA for the CDR3 is TGTGCCAGCAGTTTCGGGTCGAGCACCGGGGAGCTGTTTTTT.

The chain combines TRBV25-1 with TRBJ2-7, with D perhaps matching TRBD2 (5 bases). V lost 4 bases and J 0 bases, leaving 7 bases between the germline ends. Germline lookup yields CDR1 MGHDK and CDR2 SYGVNS. This CDR3 spans 13 amino acids. DNA for the CDR3: TGTGCCAGCAGTGCAGCGGACTCCTACGAGCAGTACTTC. Its translation: CASSAADSYEQYF.

This chain uses TRBV6-5 with TRBJ1-4; D unclear. With 0 bases removed from V and 2 bases from J, the gap between germline ends came to 10 bases. CDR1 and CDR2 from the germline V gene are MNHEY and SVGAGI. The CDR3 spans 16 residues. The CDR3 is CASSYSLAFTNEKLFF. In DNA form, the CDR3 reads TGTGCCAGCAGTTACTCGCTAGCCTTCACTAATGAAAAACTGTTTTTT.

J is TRBJ1-2 and V is TRBV30, with 8 bases lining up with TRBD1. There are 14 residues in the CDR3. J gave up 1 base and V 8 bases, and 9 bases lay outside the gene matches. CDR1 and CDR2 from the germline V gene are GTSNPN and SVGIG (reference sequence). The CDR3 nucleotides are TGTGCCGGGGCGAGCGACAGGGGTAACTATGGCTACACCTTC. It translates to CAGASDRGNYGYTF. Supplemented by reference TRBV30 and TRBJ1-2, the full variable domain reads SQTIHQWPATLVQPVGSPLSLECTVEGTSNPNLYWYRQAAGRGLQLLFYSVGIGQISSEVPQNLSASRPQDRQFILSSKKLLLSDSGFYLCAGASDRGNYGYTFGSGTRLTVV.

This clone was seen only a few times. V and J are TRBV5-1 and TRBJ2-3; D not resolved. The CDR3 contains 11 residues. CDR1 SGHRS and CDR2 YFSETQ come from the germline V gene. The V end lost 0 bases, the J end lost 6 bases, and 2 bases lay between the germline ends. The CDR3 here is CASSLDDTQYF. The CDR3 coding sequence is TGCGCCAGCAGCTTGGATGATACGCAGTATTTT. The full variable domain, rest sourced from reference TRBV5-1 and TRBJ2-3, is KAGVTQTPRYLIKTRGQQVTLSCSPISGHRSVSWYQQTPGQGLQFLFEYFSETQRNKGNFPGRFSGRQFSNSRSEMNVSTLELGDSALYLCASSLDDTQYFGPGTRLTVL.

This chain joins TRBV6-1 and TRBJ1-5, with D uncertain. CDR1 and CDR2 (germline): MNHNS, SASEGT. V lost 7 bases to trimming and J lost 0 bases, with 7 bases between them. The CDR3 runs to 13 residues. DNA of the CDR3: TGTGCCAGCACTACAGTTAGCAATCAGCCCCAGCATTTT. Its translation is CASTTVSNQPQHF.

The chain uses TRBV11-2 and TRBJ2-1; D unclear. Trimming removed 5 bases at V and 5 bases at J, with 13 bases between. The CDR3 is 14 amino acids. Per the germline V gene, CDR1 is SGHAT and CDR2 is FQNNGV. The CDR3 is CASSRAEINNEQFF. CDR3 DNA sequence: TGTGCCAGCAGCCGCGCGGAGATTAACAATGAGCAGTTCTTC.

This clone was recorded only once. The rearrangement uses TRBV5-1 and TRBJ2-5, with D uncertain. Germline loops: CDR1 SGHRS, CDR2 YFSETQ. The V end lost 6 bases, the J end lost 4 bases, and 13 bases lay between the germline ends. CDR3 size: 13 residues. The CDR3, as DNA: TGCGCCAGCAATTCTGGCAGTCGAGAGACCCAGTACTTC. Encoded protein: CASNSGSRETQYF.

J is TRBJ2-5 and V is TRBV5-1; no firm D call. Germline lookup yields CDR1 SGHRS and CDR2 YFSETQ. The CDR3 totals 13 residues. V shed 8 bases and J shed 1 base, with 12 bases lying between them. Written as DNA, the CDR3 is TGCGCCAGTCAATACGGGTTCCAAGAGACCCAGTACTTC. As protein: CASQYGFQETQYF.

The chain employs TRBV2 and TRBJ1-3, with 7 positions matching TRBD1. Germline V lookup: CDR1 SNHLY, CDR2 FYNNEI. The CDR3 loop spans 14 amino acids. With 4 bases clipped from V and 3 bases from J, the junction kept 3 bases outside the gene matches. CDR3 DNA: TGTGCCAGCAGTGGGACAGGTGGTGGAAACACCATATATTTT. Its protein product is CASSGTGGGNTIYF.

The CDR3 bases are TGTGCCACCACCCGGGGGGTTGCGGCTTTCTTT. Its translation: CATTRGVAAFF. The chain uses TRBV14 and TRBJ1-1, with D tentatively TRBD1 (5 bases). The CDR3 sequence is 11 residues long. Germline loops: CDR1 SGHDN, CDR2 FVKESK. Between the trimmed V and J ends, which lost 10 bases and 11 bases, there was a span of 17 bases. The whole variable domain, remainder taken from reference TRBV14 and TRBJ1-1, is EAGVTQFPSHSVIEKGQTVTLRCDPISGHDNLYWYRRVMGKEIKFLLHFVKESKQDESGMPNNRFLAERTGGTYSTLKVQPAELEDSGVYFCATTRGVAAFFGQGTRLTVV.